The 19 T cell receptor beta chains below all came from one sample that was sequenced in a study of cytomegalovirus exposure and HLA in healthy donors (dated by TCRdb to about 2017). Libraries were constructed by the immunoSEQ multiplex PCR assay. For the multiplex PCR, a mixture combining 60 forward primers for TCR Vbeta segments and 13 reverse primers for TCR Jbeta segments was used. TCRdb limited this immuneACCESS table to in-frame rearrangements with V and J called. A share of clones is missing; checked studies link under half to unresolved V genes, and the rest is unexplained. The sample table contains 65,000 to 75,000 clones; only one count was recorded for 68% of them. Clones ranked in the top ten supply about 2% of the sample. The sequenced sample was PBMCs. These receptors all come from a woman younger than 45 in good health and CMV-seronegative.

V gene TRBV5-5 combines with J gene TRBJ1-2; D call uncertain. The germline CDR1 and CDR2 sequences are SGHKS and YYEKEE (reference sequence). V dropped 0 bases and J dropped 0 bases, with 9 bases sitting between them. This CDR3 has 15 residues. CDR3 nucleotide sequence: TGTGCCAGCAGCTTGGCCGCACCAGCTAACTATGGCTACACCTTC. Its protein product is CASSLAAPANYGYTF.

The chain combines TRBV9 with TRBJ2-3; TRBD1 agrees at 9 bases. Germline CDR1 is SGDLS and CDR2 is YYNGEE. The CDR3 sequence is 15 residues long. Trimming took 4 bases from V and 3 from J; bases not matched to a gene: 6. CDR3 DNA: TGTGCCAGCAGCCCCCGGACAGGGGAAACAGATACGCAGTATTTT. Translation gives CASSPRTGETDTQYF.

Written as DNA, the CDR3 is TGTGCCAGTAGTATTCTAGCGGGGGGCCCCAGGACGCAGTATTTT. It specifies CASSILAGGPRTQYF. The V call is TRBV19, the J call TRBJ2-3, with 11 bases aligning to TRBD2. This CDR3 comprises 15 residues. The J segment lost 9 bases and the V segment lost 3 bases, leaving 8 bases of the junction unmatched. Germline V CDR1 and CDR2: LNHDA, SQIVND (reference sequence). The full variable domain, rest sourced from reference TRBV19 and TRBJ2-3, is DGGITQSPKYLFRKEGQNVTLSCEQNLNHDAMYWYRQDPGQGLRLIYYSQIVNDFQKGDIAEGYSVSREKKESFPLTVTSAQKNPTAFYLCASSILAGGPRTQYFGPGTRLTVL.

The rearrangement joins TRBV7-9 to TRBJ2-5, with D hard to call. This CDR3 comprises 12 residues. V was pared by 6 bases and J by 1 base, with 6 bases between. Germline values: CDR1 SEHNR, CDR2 FQNEAQ (reference sequence). CDR3 DNA: TGTGCCAGCAGTCCCCTCCAAGAGACCCAGTACTTC. Protein: CASSPLQETQYF. The complete variable domain, with remaining parts taken from reference TRBV7-9 and TRBJ2-5, reads DTGVSQNPRHKITKRGQNVTFRCDPISEHNRLYWYRQTLGQGPEFLTYFQNEAQLEKSRLLSDRFSAERPKGSFSTLEIQRTEQGDSAMYLCASSPLQETQYFGPGTRLLVL.

The chain couples TRBV11-2 to TRBJ2-3, with 7 bases identical to TRBD2. The CDR3 is 16 residues long. V gave up 1 base and J gave up 3 bases; unmatched junction bases: 7. CDR1 is SGHAT and CDR2 is FQNNGV in the germline V gene. This CDR3 reads CASSLAGGVGTDTQYF. The CDR3 nucleotides are TGTGCCAGCAGCTTAGCGGGGGGTGTAGGTACAGATACGCAGTATTTT.

This rearrangement joins TRBV11-2 to TRBJ2-2, with 7 bases identical to TRBD2. The CDR3 contains 14 residues. V was pared by 2 bases and J by 7 bases, with 4 bases of the junction left unmatched. From germline, CDR1 is SGHAT and CDR2 FQNNGV. DNA of the CDR3: TGTGCCAGCAGCTTATGGCTAGCGGACGGGGAGCTGTTTTTT. Its translation is CASSLWLADGELFF.

The V and J genes are TRBV6-1 and TRBJ1-5; 10 bases align to TRBD1. The ends lost 8 bases at V and 4 bases at J; junction bases unmatched: 14. The CDR3 is 17 residues long. From germline, CDR1 is MNHNS and CDR2 SASEGT. The CDR3, as DNA: TGTGCCAGCGGTGTCACCGGGACAGGGGCAGGGAATCAGCCCCAGCATTTT. Its translation: CASGVTGTGAGNQPQHF.

This clone was recorded once. This chain links TRBV5-6 with TRBJ1-3; the D is unclear. The CDR3 has 14 residues. Per germline, CDR1 SGHDT and CDR2 YYEEEE. V was cut by 1 base and J by 0 bases, with 5 bases left in between. CDR3 in DNA: TGTGCCAGCAGCTTGTCATCCTCTGGAAACACCATATATTTT. Translation gives CASSLSSSGNTIYF.

V usage is TRBV5-5 and J usage is TRBJ2-5, with D possibly TRBD1 on 6 matching bases. The length of the CDR3 is 14 residues. V lost 4 bases and J lost 5, with 15 bases in between. CDR1 and CDR2 from the germline V gene are SGHKS and YYEKEE (reference sequence). CDR3 amino acids: CASSSLRDTETQYF. The CDR3 nucleotides are TGTGCCAGCAGCAGCCTCCGGGACACGGAGACCCAGTACTTC.

The chain combines TRBV4-3 with TRBJ1-2, with TRBD1 matching 7 bases. The CDR3 runs to 14 residues. Germline V CDR1 and CDR2: LGHNA, YSLEER. V dropped 3 bases and J dropped 4; count of bases not matched to a gene: 5. The DNA for the CDR3 is TGCGCCAGCAGCCAGGACAGGTTCCTCTATGGCTACACCTTC. This gives the protein CASSQDRFLYGYTF.

The CDR3 spells CASSRGPNEKLFF. CDR3 DNA: TGTGCCAGCAGCCGAGGCCCAAATGAAAAACTGTTTTTT. The J gene is TRBJ1-4, the V gene TRBV9; D is uncertain. The V end lost 4 bases, the J end lost 5 bases, and 9 bases lay between the germline ends. Per germline, CDR1 SGDLS and CDR2 YYNGEE. The CDR3 totals 13 residues. The full variable domain, rest sourced from reference TRBV9 and TRBJ1-4, is DSGVTQTPKHLITATGQRVTLRCSPRSGDLSVYWYQQSLDQGLQFLIQYYNGEERAKGNILERFSAQQFPDLHSELNLSSLELGDSALYFCASSRGPNEKLFFGSGTQLSVL.

The chain joins TRBV7-9 to TRBJ2-5, with a tentative D call TRBD1 (6 bases). Germline V gives CDR1 SEHNR, CDR2 FQNEAQ (reference sequence). The V and J ends lost 3 bases and 4 bases respectively, with 18 bases between them. The CDR3 sequence is 16 residues long. This CDR3 is CASSLGASGNVETQYF. The CDR3 nucleotides read TGTGCCAGCAGCTTGGGGGCCTCGGGTAACGTAGAGACCCAGTACTTC.

J is TRBJ1-2 and V is TRBV27; D possibly corresponds to TRBD1 (5 bases). The CDR3 has 15 amino acids. The V gene's germline CDR1 is MNHEY and CDR2 SMNVEV (reference sequence). Trimming took 2 bases from V and 2 from J, leaving 12 bases between them. The CDR3 nucleotides read TGTGCCAGCAGTTTAGCGGGACCGACGAACTATGGCTACACCTTC. This codes for CASSLAGPTNYGYTF.

This clone has just a few counts. The DNA for the CDR3 is TGTGCCAGTGGGAAGAACCGGGACAACCAAAACGAGCAGTACTTC. Its protein is CASGKNRDNQNEQYF. This chain links TRBV19 with TRBJ2-7; TRBD1 might be the D (6 bases). Germline V gene data show CDR1 as LNHDA and CDR2 as SQIVND (reference sequence). V was cut by 8 bases and J by 5 bases, with 22 bases left in between. CDR3 size: 15 residues.

The gene calls are TRBV11-1 and TRBJ1-1; 8 bases agree with TRBD1. With 5 bases clipped from V and 0 bases from J, the junction kept 14 bases outside the gene matches. Per germline, CDR1 SGHAT and CDR2 FQDESV (reference sequence). There are 18 residues in the CDR3. The CDR3 nucleotides read TGTGCCAGCAGCCACCCCGGGCAGGGGGCCTTCATGAACACTGAAGCTTTCTTT. This sequence encodes CASSHPGQGAFMNTEAFF.

The J gene is TRBJ2-3, the V gene TRBV7-2, with 7 bases that match TRBD2. Germline lookup yields CDR1 SGHTA and CDR2 FQGNSA. This CDR3 region has 15 residues. V trimming: 5 bases; J trimming: 2 bases; junction bases outside the gene matches: 7. Here the CDR3 reads CASSGGGLDTDTQYF. The CDR3 coding sequence is TGTGCCAGCAGCGGCGGCGGACTAGACACAGATACGCAGTATTTT.

The chain links TRBV11-3 to TRBJ2-4; D is possibly TRBD2 (5 bases). Trimming took off 8 bases at V and 0 bases at J, with 11 bases between the two ends. Looked up from germline, CDR1 is SGHNT and CDR2 is YENEEA. The CDR3 sequence is 14 residues long. CDR3 residues: CASGGEGAKNIQYF. The CDR3 bases are TGTGCCAGCGGAGGCGAAGGAGCCAAAAACATTCAGTACTTC.

This chain uses TRBV18 with TRBJ2-1, with TRBD1 matching 7 bases. The junction had 5 bases not matched to a gene; V was cut back by 5 bases and J by 7 bases. The CDR3 totals 13 residues. Looked up from germline, CDR1 is KGHSH and CDR2 is LQKENI. Written as DNA, the CDR3 is TGTGCCAGCTCAACGGGGACAGAGAATGAGCAGTTCTTC. This gives the protein CASSTGTENEQFF.

This clone has more than one count but fewer than ten. The chain combines TRBV28 with TRBJ1-1; D is possibly TRBD1 (6 bases). Trimming removed 6 bases at V and 1 base at J, with 6 bases between. The CDR3 is made up of 12 amino acids. CDR1 MDHEN and CDR2 SYDVKM come from the germline V gene. CDR3 protein: CASRQGNTEAFF. In DNA form, the CDR3 reads TGTGCCAGCAGACAGGGGAACACTGAAGCTTTCTTT. Full variable domain (remainder filled in from reference TRBV28 and TRBJ1-1): DVKVTQSSRYLVKRTGEKVFLECVQDMDHENMFWYRQDPGLGLRLIYFSYDVKMKEKGDIPEGYSVSREKKERFSLILESASTNQTSMYLCASRQGNTEAFFGQGTRLTVV.